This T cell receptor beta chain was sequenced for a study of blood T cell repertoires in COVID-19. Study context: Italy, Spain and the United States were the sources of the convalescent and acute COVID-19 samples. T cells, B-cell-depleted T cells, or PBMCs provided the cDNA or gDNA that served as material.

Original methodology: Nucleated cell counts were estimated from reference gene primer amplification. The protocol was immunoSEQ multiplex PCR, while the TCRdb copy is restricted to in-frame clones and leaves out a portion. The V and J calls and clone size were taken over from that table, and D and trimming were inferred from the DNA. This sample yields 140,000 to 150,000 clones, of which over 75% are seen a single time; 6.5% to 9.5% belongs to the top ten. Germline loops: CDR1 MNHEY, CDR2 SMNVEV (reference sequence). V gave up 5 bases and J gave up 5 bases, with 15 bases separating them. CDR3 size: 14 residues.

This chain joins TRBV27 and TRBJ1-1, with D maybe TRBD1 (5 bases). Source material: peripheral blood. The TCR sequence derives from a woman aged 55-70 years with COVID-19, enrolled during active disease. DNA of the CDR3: TGTGCCAGCAGTATGGAGGGGCGAGGGACTGAAGCTTTCTTT. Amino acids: CASSMEGRGTEAFF.